The clone carrying this TCR beta chain was observed at least ten times. Its target is not known. Breast cancer patients provided tissue from their axillary draining lymph nodes. Germline V gene data show CDR1 as LNHDA and CDR2 as SQIVND (reference sequence). Trimming removed 5 bases from V and 9 bases from J, with 11 bases in between. The CDR3 is 12 residues long. One entry per CDR3 protein, called by TCRdb with MiXCR from the multiplex PCR reads. The table shows some 170,000 distinct CDR3 sequences, with about 30% occurring only once. This record belongs to a study of breast tumors, draining lymph nodes, adjacent tissues. Study-wide results and limits: Luminal-like breast cancer showed significantly greater tumor-nontumor repertoire similarity than basal-like breast cancer did. Tumor repertoires ranked between lymph nodes and nontumor tissue in diversity, with V and J gene preferences. The data were judged consistent with most tumor T cells coming from lymph node and expanding in tumor. Tumor T cell lymph node origin was a supported hypothesis, not proven.

The source is a female donor with breast cancer. Some clones in this sample may be carry-over from other donors' samples. The chain employs TRBV19 and TRBJ1-5; D unclear. Sequencing was carried out using axillary lymph node tissue. The DNA of the CDR3 is TGTGCCAGTAGTGTGATGGGGAGGCCCCAGCATTTT. Its translation is CASSVMGRPQHF.